Following are 32 T cell receptor beta chains from one sample sequenced in a study of T cell responses to AZD1222 COVID-19 vaccine. Sequencing used immunoSEQ multiplex PCR; TCRdb keeps in-frame clones, though not all of them. The table has 150,000 to 200,000 clones, just over 90% seen once. Source: peripheral blood, taken on day 0 of AZD1222 vaccination. These receptors came from an adult in good health.

The CDR3 nucleotides read TGTGCCAGCAGCGTAGGACGGTCCACCTACAATGAGCAGTTCTTC. This codes for CASSVGRSTYNEQFF. The chain is built from TRBV9 and TRBJ2-1; D remains ambiguous. The germline CDR1 and CDR2 sequences are SGDLS and YYNGEE. Trimming took off 0 bases at V and 2 bases at J, with 9 bases between the two ends. CDR3 size: 15 residues.

The chain combines TRBV27 with TRBJ1-5; perhaps TRBD1 as D (6 bases). Looked up from germline, CDR1 is MNHEY and CDR2 is SMNVEV (reference sequence). The CDR3 has 16 residues. Trimming cost V 2 bases and J 2 bases, with 13 bases left between them. CDR3 bases: TGTGCCAGCAGTTTAAACGGGGGCGTCCGCAATCAGCCCCAGCATTTT. Protein: CASSLNGGVRNQPQHF.

The CDR3 nucleotides read TGTGCCAGCAGTTCCCCCAAGGAGGGCCTGGCAGAGAGCAATCAGCCCCAGCATTTT. Protein sequence: CASSSPKEGLAESNQPQHF. The chain joins TRBV6-2 or TRBV6-3 to TRBJ1-5; D ambiguous. This CDR3 contains 19 residues. CDR1 and CDR2 from the germline V gene are MNHEY and SVGEGT. Trimming stripped 4 bases from V and 1 base from J, with 23 bases between.

This clone was seen only once. The chain is built from TRBV29-1 and TRBJ2-1; possible D gene TRBD2, 6 bases. V was clipped by 6 bases and J by 9 bases, with 12 bases between them. This CDR3 has 11 residues. Per germline, CDR1 SQVTM and CDR2 ANQGSEA. CDR3 in DNA: TGCAGCGTAGAGGACTACCTTGAGCAGTTCTTC. Translated, it gives CSVEDYLEQFF.

The rearrangement uses TRBV7-6 and TRBJ1-3, with D unresolved. Germline values: CDR1 SGHVS, CDR2 FNYEAQ. V was cut by 1 base and J by 0 bases, with 10 bases left in between. The CDR3 is made up of 16 amino acids. The CDR3, as DNA: TGTGCCAGCAGCTTAGTAACCCACCCCTCTGGAAACACCATATATTTT. It codes for CASSLVTHPSGNTIYF.

The rearrangement joins TRBV7-6 to TRBJ2-7, with TRBD2 as a possible D gene (6 bases). V was clipped by 5 bases and J by 2 bases, with 19 bases between them. The CDR3 has 16 amino acids. Germline assignment: CDR1 SGHVS and CDR2 FNYEAQ. CDR3 region: CASSTGTPRATYEQYF. Here the CDR3 DNA reads TGTGCCAGCAGCACTGGGACTCCCAGGGCAACCTACGAGCAGTACTTC. Looking up the rest from reference TRBV7-6 and TRBJ2-7 gives the full variable domain: GAGVSQSPRYKVTKRGQDVALRCDPISGHVSLYWYRQALGQGPEFLTYFNYEAQQDKSGLPNDRFSAERPEGSISTLTIQRTEQRDSAMYRCASSTGTPRATYEQYFGPGTRLTVT.

The chain uses TRBV27 and TRBJ1-1; the D gene is possibly TRBD1 (5 bases). This CDR3 is 15 amino acids long. V was cut by 6 bases and J by 0 bases, with 14 bases left in between. Germline values: CDR1 MNHEY, CDR2 SMNVEV (reference sequence). CDR3 in DNA: TGTGCCAGCAGGCAGGATGTGGGGCTGAACACTGAAGCTTTCTTT. It specifies CASRQDVGLNTEAFF.

Notes on this clone: The sample holds other DNA sequences that translate to the same CDR3. V usage is TRBV29-1 and J usage is TRBJ2-7; D gene ambiguous. In germline, CDR1 is SQVTM, CDR2 ANQGSEA. The length of the CDR3 is 11 residues. Trimming left V 4 bases short and J 3 bases short, with 7 bases between. The CDR3: CSVVGSYEQYF. Here the CDR3 DNA reads TGCAGCGTTGTTGGCAGCTACGAGCAGTACTTC.

The V call is TRBV11-2, the J call TRBJ2-1, with no clear D. CDR3 length equals 11 residues. CDR1 and CDR2 from the germline V gene are SGHAT and FQNNGV. Trimming took off 4 bases at V and 9 bases at J, with 7 bases between the two ends. As DNA, the CDR3 is TGTGCCAGCAGCTCGATTATTGAGCAGTTCTTC. Translated, it gives CASSSIIEQFF.

This rearrangement joins TRBV5-1 to TRBJ2-7; 8 bases line up with TRBD2. The germline V gene has CDR1 SGHRS and CDR2 YFSETQ. J gave up 5 bases and V 1 base, and 11 bases lay outside the gene matches. This CDR3 is 16 amino acids long. The CDR3 sequence: CASSLLGGAGGDEQYF. Here the CDR3 DNA reads TGCGCCAGCAGCTTGCTCGGGGGGGCCGGAGGGGACGAGCAGTACTTC.

Points on this clone: At one end, the junction sequence differs from germline, possibly due to a read error. The chain links TRBV14 to TRBJ1-1; possible D gene TRBD1, 5 bases. Germline CDR1 SGHDN, CDR2 FVKESK. The CDR3 length is 14 residues. The CDR3 DNA follows: TGTGCCAGCAGCCAGACAGATATGAACGCTGAAGCTTTCTTT. Its translation is CASSQTDMNAEAFF.

The chain combines TRBV7-2 with TRBJ2-3; D remains unclear. CDR1 is SGHTA, CDR2 FQGNSA, per germline. Trimming cost V 5 bases and J 5 bases, with 11 bases left between them. This CDR3 region has 13 residues. DNA for the CDR3: TGTGCCAGCAGCACCCCCGTCGGAGATACGCAGTATTTT. Protein product: CASSTPVGDTQYF.

The gene calls are TRBV10-1 and TRBJ2-7, with no clear D. The germline V gene encodes CDR1 WNHNN and CDR2 SYGVQD (reference sequence). CDR3 length: 14 residues. V dropped 2 bases and J dropped 2 bases, with 10 bases sitting between them. In DNA, the CDR3 is TGCGCCAGCAGTGAGCTTAGAGGAACCTACGAGCAGTACTTC. Translating it yields CASSELRGTYEQYF.

The chain employs TRBV3-1 (or the pseudogene TRBV3-2) and TRBJ2-1; 11 positions agree with TRBD2. CDR1 LGHDT and CDR2 YNNKEL come from the germline V gene (reference sequence). This CDR3 region has 17 residues. Trimming removed 1 base from V and 3 bases from J; junction bases left unmatched: 5. DNA of the CDR3: TGTGCCAGCAGCCAAGGCAATCTAGCGGGGGGCTACAATGAGCAGTTCTTC. As protein: CASSQGNLAGGYNEQFF.

The chain couples TRBV5-1 to TRBJ2-3; TRBD2 agrees at 10 bases. There are 16 residues in the CDR3. V was clipped by 4 bases and J by 6 bases; unmatched bases: 11. The V gene's germline CDR1 is SGHRS and CDR2 YFSETQ. The CDR3 reads CASSPRLAGEPDTQYF. The CDR3 DNA is TGCGCCAGCAGCCCCCGCCTAGCGGGGGAACCGGATACGCAGTATTTT. The variable domain in full, completed from reference TRBV5-1 and TRBJ2-3, reads KAGVTQTPRYLIKTRGQQVTLSCSPISGHRSVSWYQQTPGQGLQFLFEYFSETQRNKGNFPGRFSGRQFSNSRSEMNVSTLELGDSALYLCASSPRLAGEPDTQYFGPGTRLTVL.

This clone has more than one count but fewer than ten. This chain uses TRBV19 with TRBJ1-5; no definite D call. V was cut by 1 base and J by 0 bases, with 7 bases left in between. From germline, CDR1 is LNHDA and CDR2 SQIVND (reference sequence). CDR3 size: 15 residues. The CDR3 region is CASSIGVSSNQPQHF. As DNA, the CDR3 is TGTGCCAGTAGTATAGGCGTTTCTAGCAATCAGCCCCAGCATTTT.

The chain employs TRBV11-2 and TRBJ1-1, with D unresolved. V was pared by 8 bases and J by 1 base, with 17 bases between. The germline V gene has CDR1 SGHAT and CDR2 FQNNGV. This CDR3 has 15 residues. The CDR3 DNA reads TGTGCCAGCTTTCCCCTACACCCTGAGAACACTGAAGCTTTCTTT. This codes for CASFPLHPENTEAFF.

The chain employs TRBV18 and TRBJ1-2; D gene ambiguous. The V end lost 3 bases, the J end lost 3 bases, and 5 bases lay between the germline ends. Per the germline V gene, CDR1 is KGHSH and CDR2 is LQKENI. The CDR3 extends over 12 amino acids. CDR3 nucleotides: TGTGCCAGCTCACCGGATGACTATGGCTACACCTTC. Protein: CASSPDDYGYTF.

The rearrangement joins TRBV5-1 to TRBJ2-1, with D possibly being TRBD1 (5 bases). The CDR3 has 13 amino acids. V was trimmed by 2 bases and J by 9 bases, leaving 12 bases between them. Germline values: CDR1 SGHRS, CDR2 YFSETQ. The CDR3 bases are TGCGCCAGCAGCTTTTCAACAGGTGTTGAGCAGTTCTTC. This translates into CASSFSTGVEQFF.

This chain links TRBV11-2 with TRBJ1-2; 9 bases align to TRBD1. The CDR3 length is 15 residues. Germline assignment: CDR1 SGHAT and CDR2 FQNNGV. The V segment lost 3 bases and the J segment 5 bases; nucleotides outside the gene matches: 7. The chain's CDR3 is CASSFGQGPSYGYTF. The CDR3 DNA sequence: TGTGCCAGCAGCTTTGGACAGGGGCCGTCTTATGGCTACACCTTC.

The rearrangement joins TRBV18 to TRBJ1-1, with D unclear. The CDR3 has 13 residues. Trimming pared 3 bases from V and 1 base from J, leaving 6 bases between. In germline, CDR1 is KGHSH, CDR2 LQKENI. Here the CDR3 reads CASSPSENTEAFF. CDR3 nucleotide sequence: TGTGCCAGCTCACCTTCAGAGAACACTGAAGCTTTCTTT.

The V call is TRBV7-9, the J call TRBJ2-6; D not certain. V lost 2 bases and J lost 1, with 6 bases in between. Germline V gene data show CDR1 as SEHNR and CDR2 as FQNEAQ (reference sequence). The CDR3 loop spans 15 amino acids. In DNA form, the CDR3 reads TGTGCCAGCAGCTTATCGGAATCTGGGGCCAACGTCCTGACTTTC. Its translation is CASSLSESGANVLTF.

V gene TRBV20-1 combines with J gene TRBJ2-1; TRBD2 matches at 7 bases. CDR3 length: 14 amino acids. Unmatched junction bases numbered 4, after V lost 3 bases and J lost 2 bases. CDR1 and CDR2 from the germline V gene are DFQATT and SNEGSKA (reference sequence). For the CDR3, the DNA is TGCAGTGCTAGTAGCGGGCCCACCTACAATGAGCAGTTCTTC. Protein: CSASSGPTYNEQFF.

This sequence joins TRBV27 and TRBJ1-2; no definite D call. V lost 5 bases, J lost 8 bases, and 18 bases lay in between. The CDR3 has 14 residues. The V gene's germline CDR1 is MNHEY and CDR2 SMNVEV (reference sequence). This CDR3 reads CASSPGGSLYGYTF. The CDR3 region has the DNA TGTGCCAGCAGTCCGGGTGGCAGCCTTTACGGCTACACCTTC.

This chain uses TRBV3-1 (or the pseudogene TRBV3-2) with TRBJ1-1, with 7 bases aligning to TRBD1. Per germline, CDR1 LGHDT and CDR2 YNNKEL (reference sequence). Trimming removed 4 bases from V and 1 base from J; junction bases left unmatched: 3. The CDR3 runs to 14 residues. The CDR3 reads CASSPGQWNTEAFF. In DNA form, the CDR3 reads TGTGCCAGCAGCCCGGGACAGTGGAACACTGAAGCTTTCTTT.

Here the CDR3 reads CSVPTEPSTDTQYF. The CDR3, as DNA: TGCAGCGTTCCGACAGAGCCTAGCACAGATACGCAGTATTTT. The rearrangement links TRBV29-1 to TRBJ2-3, with D possibly being TRBD1 (5 bases). CDR3 length equals 14 residues. The germline gives CDR1 SQVTM, CDR2 ANQGSEA. With 5 bases removed from V and 0 bases from J, the gap between germline ends came to 12 bases.

This rearrangement joins TRBV21-1 to TRBJ2-2; whether TRBD1, the table's D call, matches the DNA was not checked. TRBV21-1 is recorded as a pseudogene. The CDR3 extends over 14 amino acids. In nucleotides, the CDR3 is TGTGCCAGCAGCAAAGGGCCAACCACCGGGGAGCTGTTTTTT. Translated: CASSKGPTTGELFF.

The rearrangement uses TRBV5-4 and TRBJ2-2, with D unclear. The CDR3 is 14 residues long. Trimming took 2 bases from V and 0 from J, leaving 5 bases between them. Germline CDR1 SGHNT, CDR2 YYREEE (reference sequence). In nucleotides, the CDR3 is TGTGCCAGCAGCTTTCTTTCGAACACCGGGGAGCTGTTTTTT. It is translated as CASSFLSNTGELFF.

V and J are TRBV27 and TRBJ2-7; 8 bases line up with TRBD2. J lost 2 bases, V lost 6 bases, and 6 bases had no gene match. There are 14 residues in the CDR3. The germline V gene has CDR1 MNHEY and CDR2 SMNVEV (reference sequence). CDR3 sequence: CASSPSGRAYEQYF. The CDR3 bases are TGTGCCAGCAGCCCCTCCGGGAGGGCCTACGAGCAGTACTTC.

V usage is TRBV7-9 and J usage is TRBJ2-6; D not resolved. V lost 5 bases and J lost 0, with 11 bases in between. CDR1 SEHNR and CDR2 FQNEAQ come from the germline V gene (reference sequence). The CDR3 is 16 residues long. CDR3 protein: CASSRPADSGANVLTF. The CDR3 DNA reads TGTGCCAGCAGCCGACCGGCTGACTCTGGGGCCAACGTCCTGACTTTC.

This clone was seen a few times. This chain joins TRBV6-5 and TRBJ1-5, with D unclear. The CDR3 is 13 residues long. The V gene's germline CDR1 is MNHEY and CDR2 SVGAGI. V shed 7 bases and J shed 5 bases, with 12 bases lying between them. The CDR3 sequence: CASTYAADQPQHF. The CDR3 DNA sequence: TGTGCCAGCACCTACGCAGCGGATCAGCCCCAGCATTTT.

The chain uses TRBV6-5 and TRBJ1-4; D is unclear. The CDR3 has 14 amino acids. Trimming shortened V by 7 bases and J by 5 bases, and 14 bases separated the two germline ends. From germline, CDR1 is MNHEY and CDR2 SVGAGI. CDR3 DNA sequence: TGTGCCAGCAATAAGGGTAGTCCGAATGAAAAACTGTTTTTT. It encodes CASNKGSPNEKLFF.